This TCR beta chain was recorded in a study of T cells in tuberculosis. Sequencing was performed with immunoSEQ multiplex PCR; in TCRdb, only in-frame clones are kept and a portion is missing. The profile shows tens of thousands of clones, 97% of them singletons. The J segment lost 9 bases and the V segment lost 4 bases, leaving 16 bases of the junction unmatched. Germline CDR1 and CDR2: SGHRS and YFSETQ. The CDR3 is 17 residues long. Specimen: PBMCs. The TCR was taken from a donor aged 10-29 years with latent tuberculosis or without tuberculosis infection. This sequence joins TRBV5-1 and TRBJ2-1; 10 positions match TRBD2. CDR3 residues: CASSLYTAGGPVGEQFF. DNA for the CDR3: TGCGCCAGCAGCCTCTATACAGCGGGAGGGCCAGTTGGTGAGCAGTTCTTC. The whole variable domain, remainder taken from reference TRBV5-1 and TRBJ2-1, is KAGVTQTPRYLIKTRGQQVTLSCSPISGHRSVSWYQQTPGQGLQFLFEYFSETQRNKGNFPGRFSGRQFSNSRSEMNVSTLELGDSALYLCASSLYTAGGPVGEQFFGPGTRLTVL.